Below, 7 T cell receptor beta chains from the same sample are listed, as sequenced in a study of cytomegalovirus exposure and HLA in healthy donors. Method: immunoSEQ multiplex PCR; TCRdb's copy keeps in-frame clones and lacks some. Of about 280,000 clones listed, around 86% are singletons. The specimen was PBMCs. The receptors stem from a woman aged 18-29 years in good health and CMV-seronegative.

This clone occurred a few times. This sequence joins TRBV4-1 and TRBJ1-2; TRBD1 is a possible D gene (5 bases). From germline, CDR1 is MGHRA and CDR2 YSYEKL. Trimming pared 0 bases from V and 8 bases from J, leaving 13 bases between. The CDR3 covers 14 residues. CDR3 bases: TGCGCCAGCAGCCAAGATGTACAGGTGTGGGGCTACACCTTC. Translating gives CASSQDVQVWGYTF.

The J gene is TRBJ2-3, the V gene TRBV7-8; TRBD2 might be the D (6 bases). Trimming removed 0 bases from V and 5 bases from J, with 18 bases in between. Germline V gene lookup returns CDR1 SGHVS and CDR2 FQNEAQ. This CDR3 has 17 residues. The CDR3 region has the DNA TGTGCCAGCAGCTTAGCCTTGGTAAGCGGGCCTAAAGATACGCAGTATTTT. Residues: CASSLALVSGPKDTQYF.

Only a few counts were recorded for this clone. The chain combines TRBV6-5 with TRBJ1-6; D might be TRBD1 (6 bases). CDR3 length: 15 residues. CDR1 and CDR2 from the germline V gene are MNHEY and SVGAGI. V shed 9 bases and J shed 6 bases, with 18 bases lying between them. The CDR3 spells CASTLIRGGNSPLHF. The CDR3, as DNA: TGTGCCAGTACCCTTATCAGGGGCGGTAATTCACCCCTCCACTTT.

The chain couples TRBV7-9 to TRBJ2-3; 7 bases align to TRBD1. From germline, CDR1 is SEHNR and CDR2 FQNEAQ (reference sequence). The V segment lost 5 bases and the J segment 10 bases; nucleotides outside the gene matches: 6. This CDR3 is built from 12 residues. CDR3 region: CASSTSGGPQYF. The CDR3 DNA reads as TGTGCCAGCAGCACCTCAGGGGGACCGCAGTATTTT.

CDR3 region: CASSPRTEGETQYF. For the CDR3, the DNA is TGTGCCAGCAGTCCACGGACGGAGGGAGAGACCCAGTACTTC. The chain joins TRBV2 to TRBJ2-5, with D maybe TRBD2 (6 bases). CDR1 and CDR2 from the germline V gene are SNHLY and FYNNEI. V dropped 5 bases and J dropped 4 bases, with 14 bases sitting between them. The CDR3 is made up of 14 amino acids.

The V call is TRBV18, the J call TRBJ1-1; D call uncertain. CDR1 is KGHSH, CDR2 LQKENI, per germline. Trimming stripped 3 bases from V and 2 bases from J, with 7 bases between. This CDR3 is built from 13 residues. CDR3 amino acids: CASSPGGNTEAFF. CDR3 coding DNA: TGTGCCAGCTCACCCGGTGGTAACACTGAAGCTTTCTTT.

The chain links TRBV27 to TRBJ2-1; TRBD2 aligns across 7 bases. The germline V gene encodes CDR1 MNHEY and CDR2 SMNVEV (reference sequence). This CDR3 region has 14 residues. Losses at the gene ends were 6 bases for V and 0 bases for J; bases not matched to a gene: 2. The CDR3 here is CASSSGGSYNEQFF. The CDR3 region has the DNA TGTGCCAGCAGCTCGGGGGGCTCCTACAATGAGCAGTTCTTC.